This T cell receptor (beta chain) was sequenced for a study of early T cells in non-severe SARS-CoV-2 infection. TCRdb re-derived calls from the 5' RACE reads in MiXCR, one entry per CDR3 protein. The sample contains about 64,000 distinct CDR3 sequences, roughly an eighth of which appear only once. The junction had 10 bases not matched to a gene; V was cut back by 8 bases and J by 6 bases. CDR3 length: 15 amino acids. Germline values: CDR1 MDHEN, CDR2 SYDVKM. The origin of this receptor is an adult who was a healthcare worker with PCR-confirmed SARS-CoV-2 infection or an uninfected control (not recorded which). This material consisted of whole blood, taken at baseline. The chain is built from TRBV28 and TRBJ2-1, with 10 bases matching TRBD1. The CDR3 is CASSYGTGERNEQFF. The CDR3 DNA follows: TGTGCCAGCTCTTATGGGACAGGGGAACGCAATGAGCAGTTCTTC.